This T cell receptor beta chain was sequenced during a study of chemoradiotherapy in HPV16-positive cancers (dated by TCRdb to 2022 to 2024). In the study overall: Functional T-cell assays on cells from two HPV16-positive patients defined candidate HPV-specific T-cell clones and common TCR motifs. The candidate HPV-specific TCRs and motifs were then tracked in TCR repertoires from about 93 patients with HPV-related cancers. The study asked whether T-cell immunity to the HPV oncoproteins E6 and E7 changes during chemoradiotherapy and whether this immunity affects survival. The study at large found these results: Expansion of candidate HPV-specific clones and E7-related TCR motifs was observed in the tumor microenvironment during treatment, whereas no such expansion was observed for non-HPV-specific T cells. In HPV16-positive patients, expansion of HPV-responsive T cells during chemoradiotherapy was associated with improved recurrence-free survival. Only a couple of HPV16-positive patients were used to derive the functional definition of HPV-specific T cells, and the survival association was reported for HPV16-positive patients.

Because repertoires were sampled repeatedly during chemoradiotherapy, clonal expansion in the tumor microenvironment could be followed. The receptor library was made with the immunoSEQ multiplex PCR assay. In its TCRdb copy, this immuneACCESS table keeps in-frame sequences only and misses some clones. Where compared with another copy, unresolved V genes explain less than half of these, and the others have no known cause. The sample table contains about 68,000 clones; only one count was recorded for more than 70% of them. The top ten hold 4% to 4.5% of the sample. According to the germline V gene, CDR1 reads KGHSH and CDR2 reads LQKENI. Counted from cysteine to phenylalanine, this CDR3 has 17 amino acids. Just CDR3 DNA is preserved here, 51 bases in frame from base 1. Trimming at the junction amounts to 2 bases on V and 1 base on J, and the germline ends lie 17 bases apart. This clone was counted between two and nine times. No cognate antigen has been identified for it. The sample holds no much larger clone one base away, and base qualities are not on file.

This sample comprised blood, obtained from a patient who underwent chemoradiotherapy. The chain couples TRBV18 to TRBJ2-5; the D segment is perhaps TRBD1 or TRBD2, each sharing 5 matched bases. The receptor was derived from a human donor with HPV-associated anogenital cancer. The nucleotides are TGTGCCAGCTCACCAGGGGGAGAGATTTGGTCCCAAGAGACCCAGTACTTC. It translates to CASSPGGEIWSQETQYF. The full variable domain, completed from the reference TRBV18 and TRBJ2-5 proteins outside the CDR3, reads NAGVMQNPRHLVRRRGQEARLRCSPMKGHSHVYWYRQLPEEGLKFMVYLQKENIIDESGMPKERFSAEFPKEGPSILRIQQVVRGDSAAYFCASSPGGEIWSQETQYFGPGTRLLVL.